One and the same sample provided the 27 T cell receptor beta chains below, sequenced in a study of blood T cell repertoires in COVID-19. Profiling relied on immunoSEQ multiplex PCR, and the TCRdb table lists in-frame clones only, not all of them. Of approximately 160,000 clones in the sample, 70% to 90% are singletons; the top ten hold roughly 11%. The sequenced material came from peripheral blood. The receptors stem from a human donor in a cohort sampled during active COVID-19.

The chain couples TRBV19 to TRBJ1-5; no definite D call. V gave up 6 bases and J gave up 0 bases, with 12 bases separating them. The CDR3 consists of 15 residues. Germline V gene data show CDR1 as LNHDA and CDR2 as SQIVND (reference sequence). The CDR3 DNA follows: TGTGCCAGTAGACAACACCCAAATAGCAATCAGCCCCAGCATTTT. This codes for CASRQHPNSNQPQHF. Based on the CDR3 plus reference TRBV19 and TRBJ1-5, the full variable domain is DGGITQSPKYLFRKEGQNVTLSCEQNLNHDAMYWYRQDPGQGLRLIYYSQIVNDFQKGDIAEGYSVSREKKESFPLTVTSAQKNPTAFYLCASRQHPNSNQPQHFGDGTRLSIL.

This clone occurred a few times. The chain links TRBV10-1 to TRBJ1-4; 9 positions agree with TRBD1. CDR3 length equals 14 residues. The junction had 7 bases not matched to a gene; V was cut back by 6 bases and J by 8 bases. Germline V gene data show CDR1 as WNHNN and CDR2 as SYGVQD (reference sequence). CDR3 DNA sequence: TGCGCCAGCAGCTCCGGGACAGGGTCGGAAAAACTGTTTTTT. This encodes CASSSGTGSEKLFF.

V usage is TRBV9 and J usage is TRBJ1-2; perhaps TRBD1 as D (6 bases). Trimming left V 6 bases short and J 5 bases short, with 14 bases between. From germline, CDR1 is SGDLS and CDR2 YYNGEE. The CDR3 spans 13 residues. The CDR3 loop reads CASTSDRPYGYTF. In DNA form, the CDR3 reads TGTGCCAGCACGTCCGACAGGCCGTATGGCTACACCTTC.

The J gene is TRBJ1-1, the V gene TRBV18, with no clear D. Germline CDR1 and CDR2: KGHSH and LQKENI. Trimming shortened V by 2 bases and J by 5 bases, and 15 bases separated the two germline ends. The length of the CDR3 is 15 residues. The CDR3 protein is CASSPMLEARTEAFF. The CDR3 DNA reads TGTGCCAGCTCACCAATGTTGGAAGCTAGAACTGAAGCTTTCTTT.

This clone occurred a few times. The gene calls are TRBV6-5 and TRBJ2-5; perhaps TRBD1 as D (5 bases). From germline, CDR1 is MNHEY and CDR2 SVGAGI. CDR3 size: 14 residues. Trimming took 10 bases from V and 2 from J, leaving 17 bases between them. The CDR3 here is CATSLTVPQETQYF. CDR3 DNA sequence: TGTGCCACTTCCCTGACAGTCCCTCAAGAGACCCAGTACTTC.

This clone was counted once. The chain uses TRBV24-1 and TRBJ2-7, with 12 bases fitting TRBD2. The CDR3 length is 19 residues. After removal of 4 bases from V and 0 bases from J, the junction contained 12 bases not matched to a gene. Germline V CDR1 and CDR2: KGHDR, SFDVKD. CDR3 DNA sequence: TGTGCCACCAGTGACCAGACTAGCGGGAGCTCCCATAGCTCCTACGAGCAGTACTTC. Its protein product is CATSDQTSGSSHSSYEQYF.

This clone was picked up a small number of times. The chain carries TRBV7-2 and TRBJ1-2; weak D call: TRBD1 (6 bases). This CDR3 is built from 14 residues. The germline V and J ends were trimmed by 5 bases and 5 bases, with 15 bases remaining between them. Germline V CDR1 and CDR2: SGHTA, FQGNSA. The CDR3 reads CASSLDRQSYGYTF. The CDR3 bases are TGTGCCAGCAGCCTGGACAGACAGTCGTATGGCTACACCTTC.

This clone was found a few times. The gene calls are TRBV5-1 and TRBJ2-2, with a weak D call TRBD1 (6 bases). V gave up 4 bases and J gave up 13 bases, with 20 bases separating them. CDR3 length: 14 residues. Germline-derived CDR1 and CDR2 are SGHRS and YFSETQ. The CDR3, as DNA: TGCGCCAGCAGCCCCCTGATGACAGGCCGTTGGCTGTTTTTT. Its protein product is CASSPLMTGRWLFF.

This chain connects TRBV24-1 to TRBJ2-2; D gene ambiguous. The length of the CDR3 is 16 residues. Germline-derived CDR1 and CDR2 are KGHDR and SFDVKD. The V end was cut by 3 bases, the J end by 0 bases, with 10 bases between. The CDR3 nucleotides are TGTGCCACCAGTGATCCTGACATCACGAACACCGGGGAGCTGTTTTTT. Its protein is CATSDPDITNTGELFF.

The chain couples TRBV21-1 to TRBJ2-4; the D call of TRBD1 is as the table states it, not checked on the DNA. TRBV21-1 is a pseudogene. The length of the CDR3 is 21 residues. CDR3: CASSKDFSGRGKPLAKNIQYF. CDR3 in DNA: TGTGCCAGCAGCAAAGATTTTAGTGGCAGGGGAAAACCTCTAGCCAAAAACATTCAGTACTTC.

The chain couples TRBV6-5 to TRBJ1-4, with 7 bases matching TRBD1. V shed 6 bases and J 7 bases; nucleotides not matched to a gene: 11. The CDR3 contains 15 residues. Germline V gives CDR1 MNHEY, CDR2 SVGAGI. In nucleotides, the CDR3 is TGTGCCAGCAGCCAGGGGGTAAAACCAGGTGAAAAACTGTTTTTT. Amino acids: CASSQGVKPGEKLFF.

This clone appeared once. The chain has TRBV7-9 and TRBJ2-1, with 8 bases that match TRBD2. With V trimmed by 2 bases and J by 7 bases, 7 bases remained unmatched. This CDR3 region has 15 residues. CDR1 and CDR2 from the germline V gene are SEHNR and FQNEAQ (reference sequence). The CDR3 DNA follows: TGTGCCAGCAGCTTACCCAGCGGGAGTTCGAATGAGCAGTTCTTC. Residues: CASSLPSGSSNEQFF.

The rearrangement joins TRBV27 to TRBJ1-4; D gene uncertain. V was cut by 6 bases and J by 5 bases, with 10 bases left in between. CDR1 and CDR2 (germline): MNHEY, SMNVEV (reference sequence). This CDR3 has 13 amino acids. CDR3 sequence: CASRRVPNEKLFF. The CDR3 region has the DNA TGTGCCAGCAGGAGGGTCCCAAATGAAAAACTGTTTTTT.

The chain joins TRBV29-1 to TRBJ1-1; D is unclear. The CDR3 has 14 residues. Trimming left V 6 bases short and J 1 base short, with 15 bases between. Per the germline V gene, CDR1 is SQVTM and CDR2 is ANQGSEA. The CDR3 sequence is CSVVPTGSNTEAFF. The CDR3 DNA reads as TGCAGCGTAGTCCCCACCGGGTCGAACACTGAAGCTTTCTTT. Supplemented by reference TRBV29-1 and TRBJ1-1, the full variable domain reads SAVISQKPSRDICQRGTSLTIQCQVDSQVTMMFWYRQQPGQSLTLIATANQGSEATYESGFVIDKFPISRPNLTFSTLTVSNMSPEDSSIYLCSVVPTGSNTEAFFGQGTRLTVV.

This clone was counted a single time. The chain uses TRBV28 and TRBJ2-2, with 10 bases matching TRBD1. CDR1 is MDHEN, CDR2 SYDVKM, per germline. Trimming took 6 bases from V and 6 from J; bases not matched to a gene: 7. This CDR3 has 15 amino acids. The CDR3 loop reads CASRPTGTGAGELFF. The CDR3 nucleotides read TGTGCCAGCAGACCCACCGGGACAGGGGCCGGGGAGCTGTTTTTT.

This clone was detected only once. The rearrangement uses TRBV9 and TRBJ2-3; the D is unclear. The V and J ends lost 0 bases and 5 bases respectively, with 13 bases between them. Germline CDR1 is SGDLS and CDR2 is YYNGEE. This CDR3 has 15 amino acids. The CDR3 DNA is TGTGCCAGCAGCGTAGCTGGAGCCCCGGGAGATACGCAGTATTTT. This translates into CASSVAGAPGDTQYF.

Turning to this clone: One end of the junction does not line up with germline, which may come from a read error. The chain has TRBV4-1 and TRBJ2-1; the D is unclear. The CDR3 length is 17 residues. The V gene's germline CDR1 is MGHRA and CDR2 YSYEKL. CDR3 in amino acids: CASSLILVADSYNEQLF. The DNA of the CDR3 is TGCGCCAGCAGCCTCATCCTAGTGGCGGATTCCTACAATGAGCAGCTCTTC.

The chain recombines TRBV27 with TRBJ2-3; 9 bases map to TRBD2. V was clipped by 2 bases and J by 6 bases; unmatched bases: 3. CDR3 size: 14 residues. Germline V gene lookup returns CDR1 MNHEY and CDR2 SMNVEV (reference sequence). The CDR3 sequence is CASSLDLAGDTQYF. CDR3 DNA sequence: TGTGCCAGCAGTTTAGATCTAGCGGGGGATACGCAGTATTTT.

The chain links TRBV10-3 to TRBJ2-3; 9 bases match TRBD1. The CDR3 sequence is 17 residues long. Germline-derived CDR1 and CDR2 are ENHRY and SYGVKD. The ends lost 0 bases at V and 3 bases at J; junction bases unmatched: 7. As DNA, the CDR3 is TGTGCCATCAGTGAGTCGGGGACAGGGAGGGTGACAGATACGCAGTATTTT. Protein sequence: CAISESGTGRVTDTQYF.

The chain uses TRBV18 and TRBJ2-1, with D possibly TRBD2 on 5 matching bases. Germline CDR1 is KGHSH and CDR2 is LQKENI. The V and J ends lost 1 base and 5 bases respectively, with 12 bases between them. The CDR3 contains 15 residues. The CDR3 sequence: CASSPLTSGNNEQFF. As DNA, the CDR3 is TGTGCCAGCTCACCACTCACATCCGGGAACAATGAGCAGTTCTTC.

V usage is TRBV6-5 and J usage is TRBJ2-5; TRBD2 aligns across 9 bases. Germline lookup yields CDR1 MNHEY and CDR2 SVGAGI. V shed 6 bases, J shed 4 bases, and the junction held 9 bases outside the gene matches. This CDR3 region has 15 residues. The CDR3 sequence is CASSSPTSGGETQYF. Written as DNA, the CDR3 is TGTGCCAGCAGCTCCCCGACTAGCGGAGGAGAGACCCAGTACTTC.

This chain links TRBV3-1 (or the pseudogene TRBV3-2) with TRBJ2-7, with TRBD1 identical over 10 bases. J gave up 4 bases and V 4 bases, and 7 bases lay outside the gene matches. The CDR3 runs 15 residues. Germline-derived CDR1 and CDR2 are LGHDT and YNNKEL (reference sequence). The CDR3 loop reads CASSPSDRGQYEQYF. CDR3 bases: TGTGCCAGCAGCCCTAGTGACAGGGGGCAATACGAGCAGTACTTC.

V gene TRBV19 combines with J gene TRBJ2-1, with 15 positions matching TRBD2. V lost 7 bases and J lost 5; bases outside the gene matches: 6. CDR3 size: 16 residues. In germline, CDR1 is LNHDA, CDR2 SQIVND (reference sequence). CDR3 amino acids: CASNTGLAGGHNEQFF. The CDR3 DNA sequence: TGTGCCAGTAACACGGGACTAGCGGGGGGTCACAATGAGCAGTTCTTC.

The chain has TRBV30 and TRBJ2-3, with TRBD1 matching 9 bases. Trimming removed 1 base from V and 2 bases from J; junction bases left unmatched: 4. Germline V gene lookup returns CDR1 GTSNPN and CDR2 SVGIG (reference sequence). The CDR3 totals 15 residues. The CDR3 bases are TGTGCCTGGAGTGCCGGGACAGGGCCCACAGATACGCAGTATTTT. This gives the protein CAWSAGTGPTDTQYF.

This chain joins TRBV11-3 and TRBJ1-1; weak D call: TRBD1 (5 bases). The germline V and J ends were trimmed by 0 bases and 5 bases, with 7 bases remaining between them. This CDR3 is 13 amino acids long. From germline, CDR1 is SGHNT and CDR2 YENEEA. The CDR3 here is CASSLERGTEAFF. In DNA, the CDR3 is TGTGCCAGCAGCTTAGAAAGGGGTACTGAAGCTTTCTTT.

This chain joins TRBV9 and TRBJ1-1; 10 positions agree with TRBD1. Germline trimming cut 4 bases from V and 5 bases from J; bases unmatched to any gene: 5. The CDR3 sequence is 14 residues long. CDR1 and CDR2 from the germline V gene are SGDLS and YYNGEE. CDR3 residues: CASSLGQGGTEAFF. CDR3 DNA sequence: TGTGCCAGCAGCCTAGGACAGGGGGGAACTGAAGCTTTCTTT. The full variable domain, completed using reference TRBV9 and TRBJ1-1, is DSGVTQTPKHLITATGQRVTLRCSPRSGDLSVYWYQQSLDQGLQFLIQYYNGEERAKGNILERFSAQQFPDLHSELNLSSLELGDSALYFCASSLGQGGTEAFFGQGTRLTVV.

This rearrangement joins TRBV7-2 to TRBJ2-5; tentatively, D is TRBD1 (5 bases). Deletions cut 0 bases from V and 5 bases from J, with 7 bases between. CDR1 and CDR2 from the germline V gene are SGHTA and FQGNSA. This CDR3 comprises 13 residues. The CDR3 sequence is CASSLARAETQYF. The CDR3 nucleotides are TGTGCCAGCAGCTTAGCCAGGGCTGAGACCCAGTACTTC.